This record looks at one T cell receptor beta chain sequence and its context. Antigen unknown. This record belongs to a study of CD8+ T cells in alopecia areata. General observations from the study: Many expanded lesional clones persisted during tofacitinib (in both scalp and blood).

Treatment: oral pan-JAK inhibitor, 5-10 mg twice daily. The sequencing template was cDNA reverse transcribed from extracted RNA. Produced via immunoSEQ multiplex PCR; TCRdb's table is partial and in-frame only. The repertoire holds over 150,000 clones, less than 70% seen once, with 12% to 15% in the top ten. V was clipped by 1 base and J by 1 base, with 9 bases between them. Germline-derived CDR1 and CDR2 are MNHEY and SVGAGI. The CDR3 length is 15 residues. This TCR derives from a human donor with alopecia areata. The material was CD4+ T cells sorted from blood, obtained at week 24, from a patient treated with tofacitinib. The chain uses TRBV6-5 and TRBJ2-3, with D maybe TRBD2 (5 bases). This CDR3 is CASSYFRDGTDTQYF. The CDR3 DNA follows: TGTGCCAGCAGTTACTTTCGGGATGGCACAGATACGCAGTATTTT.